This T cell receptor (beta chain) was captured in a study of identical twins. Germline V gene data show CDR1 as SGHAT and CDR2 as FQDESV (reference sequence). This CDR3 comprises 20 residues. V lost 2 bases to trimming and J lost 3 bases; unmatched junction nucleotides: 15. This clonotype has more than one count but fewer than ten. Its antigen is currently unknown. MiXCR, run by TCRdb on the 5' RACE reads, gives a single entry per CDR3 protein. The data hold around 490,000 distinct CDR3 sequences, with more than 13% observed a single time. Study results and caveats: Within twin pairs, the out-of-frame alpha sequences they shared showed excess low generation probability.

In addition, the sample was reused for a study of yellow fever vaccine responses in identical twins.

Sequenced material: CD4+ T cells sorted from blood. The origin of this receptor is a woman in her late teens or twenties in good health. The chain recombines TRBV11-1 with TRBJ2-6, with 8 bases identical to TRBD1. The CDR3 bases are TGTGCCAGCAGCTTACCCCCTGGGGGACAGGACCCCGGTGGGGCCAACGTCCTGACTTTC. It is translated as CASSLPPGGQDPGGANVLTF. The whole variable domain, filled in from reference TRBV11-1 and TRBJ2-6, reads EAEVAQSPRYKITEKSQAVAFWCDPISGHATLYWYRQILGQGPELLVQFQDESVVDDSQLPKDRFSAERLKGVDSTLKIQPAELGDSAMYLCASSLPPGGQDPGGANVLTFGAGSRLTVL.